The 2 T cell receptor beta chains presented below share a single source sample, sequenced in a study of regulatory T cells in long-lasting Graves disease. Researchers made TCR beta libraries by using iRepertoire HTBI primers and running Arm-PCR on CDR3 regions. TCRdb re-analysed the multiplex PCR reads in MiXCR, keeping a single row per CDR3 protein. The repertoire includes 600,000 to 850,000 distinct CDR3 sequences, around 32% of them detected once, and under 50% sits in the top ten. Time point specified: persistent/refractory GD, antithyroid drugs over 5 years with positive TRAb. PBMC-extracted RNA yielded the TCR library. This material consisted of peripheral blood mononuclear cells (PBMCs), taken when the disease was refractory, from a patient treated with antithyroid drugs. Receptors were obtained from a female donor with Graves disease.

The chain links TRBV12-3 or TRBV12-4 to TRBJ2-2; D is undetermined. V lost 4 bases to trimming and J lost 5 bases, with 8 bases between them. CDR3 size: 13 residues. As DNA, the CDR3 is TGTGCCAGCAGTTACCGGAAGACCGGGGAGCTGTTTTTT. This gives the protein CASSYRKTGELFF.

In this sample, this clonotype turned up a few times. This chain connects TRBV9 to TRBJ2-5; the D is unclear. With 0 bases removed from V and 3 bases from J, the gap between germline ends came to 12 bases. The CDR3 has 15 residues. CDR1 and CDR2 from the germline V gene are SGDLS and YYNGEE. The CDR3 spells CASSVEGSLKETQYF. DNA of the CDR3: TGTGCCAGCAGCGTAGAAGGTTCCCTGAAAGAGACCCAGTACTTC. The variable domain in full, with the rest retrieved from reference TRBV9 and TRBJ2-5, is DSGVTQTPKHLITATGQRVTLRCSPRSGDLSVYWYQQSLDQGLQFLIQYYNGEERAKGNILERFSAQQFPDLHSELNLSSLELGDSALYFCASSVEGSLKETQYFGPGTRLLVL.